This entry describes one T cell receptor (beta chain). Its antigen is still unknown. This specimen belongs to a study of Ad26.COV2.S vaccination and SARS-CoV-2 variants. Study conclusions and caveats: Measurements of TCR breadth and depth may have given underestimates of the total T cell responses.

Libraries were prepared by immunoSEQ multiplex PCR; TCRdb keeps only in-frame clonotypes and omits some of them. Altogether some 320,000 clones are present, around four fifths being singletons, with the ten largest covering 2% to 2.5%. As to treatment: some 20 received Ad26.COV2.S at low or high dose, single or two shots; roughly five received placebo; per-sample allocation not given. On day 63 after the first injection, vaccine and placebo recipients gave samples. Germline V gene data show CDR1 as SGHAT and CDR2 as FQNNGV. There are 13 residues in the CDR3. Between the trimmed V and J ends, which lost 1 base and 4 bases, there was a span of 8 bases.

The specimen comprised peripheral blood, sampled in a trial of Ad26.COV2.S vaccine versus placebo. This chain joins TRBV11-2 and TRBJ2-7, with no clear D. The TCR sequence derives from a person between 18 and 65 years old who received the Ad26.COV2.S COVID-19 vaccine or a placebo. CDR3 in amino acids: CASSLAPAYEQYF. CDR3 bases: TGTGCCAGCAGCTTAGCCCCGGCGTACGAGCAGTACTTC.